These T cell receptor beta chains were read from a single sample in a study of blood T cells in healthy people across ages. In TCRdb, the 5' RACE reads were re-called with MiXCR into one record per CDR3 protein. The sample contains hundreds of thousands of distinct CDR3 sequences, roughly 53% of which appear only once. The sequenced material came from blood. The origin of the receptors is a man aged 80 or over in good health. Both conserved end residues are part of each CDR3. D genes are given only for firm matches. Size values are once, few and many counts, or a class for expanded clones, and some rows have none.

V,J,length,D,size,DNA,CDR3
TRBV3-1,TRBJ2-1,15,TRBD2,NA,TGTGCCAGCAGCCCACCGGGACTAGGGTACAATGAGCGGTTCTTC,CASSPPGLGYNERFF
TRBV6-5,TRBJ2-7,16,TRBD1,NA,TGTGCCAGCAGTTTCGCCGGGACAGGTAGGGGCAATGAGCAGTACTTC,CASSFAGTGRGNEQYF
TRBV7-6,TRBJ2-1,17,TRBD2,NA,TGTGCCAGCAGCTTAGCGACAGGACTAGCGGGATCTAATGAGCAGTTCTTC,CASSLATGLAGSNEQFF
TRBV4-1,TRBJ2-7,19,NA,NA,TGCGCCAGCAGCCAAGAAGGACCCCTAGGGCGGAGCCAAAGCTACGAGCAGTACTTC,CASSQEGPLGRSQSYEQYF
TRBV25-1,TRBJ2-7,11,NA,NA,TGTGCCAGCACGGGGGTCTACGAGCAGTACTTC,CASTGVYEQYF
TRBV20-1,TRBJ2-5,14,TRBD2,many,TGCAGTGCTAGAGATCGGGCGGGGGGAGAGACCCAGTACTTC,CSARDRAGGETQYF
TRBV10-1,TRBJ2-3,15,TRBD1,NA,TGCGCCAGCAGTGAGTCTGGGACAGGGGTTCCTTACGCGTATTTT,CASSESGTGVPYAYF
TRBV5-1,TRBJ2-7,13,TRBD1,few,TGCGCCAGCAGCGTGACAGGGTCCTACGAGCAGTACTTC,CASSVTGSYEQYF
TRBV28,TRBJ2-5,14,TRBD2,NA,TGTGCCAGCAGTTCCCTAGCGGGAGCCAATGAGCAGTACTTC,CASSSLAGANEQYF
TRBV29-1,TRBJ1-2,13,NA,NA,TGCAGCGTTGAGGGAGGGAGGGGCTATGGCTACACCTTC,CSVEGGRGYGYTF
TRBV4-1,TRBJ2-7,14,NA,few,TGCGCCAGCAGCCAAGATTCGACGACCTACGAGCAGTACTTC,CASSQDSTTYEQYF
TRBV9,TRBJ2-1,16,NA,NA,TGTGCCAGCAGCGCGAGCGCCAGCCCCCCCTACAATGAGCAGTTCTTC,CASSASASPPYNEQFF
TRBV20-1,TRBJ2-7,19,TRBD1,NA,TGCAGTGCTAGAGATCGAGACAGGGGTTCTCCTAACTTATGGTACGAGCAGTACTTC,CSARDRDRGSPNLWYEQYF
TRBV20-1,TRBJ2-3,15,NA,NA,TGCAGTGCCCCAGAGGTCCTAAAGGGTGCAGATACGCAGTATTTT,CSAPEVLKGADTQYF
TRBV28,TRBJ2-4,16,NA,NA,TGTGCCAGCAGTTCGTGGGCCAGCGGGGCCAAAAACATTCAGTACTTC,CASSSWASGAKNIQYF
TRBV11-1,TRBJ2-7,13,NA,many,TGTGCCAGCAGCGCTACAGGGTTCGGGGAGCAGTACTTC,CASSATGFGEQYF
TRBV7-9,TRBJ1-4,15,NA,few,TGTGCCAGCAGCTTAGATGCAATTACTAATGAAAAACTGTTTTTT,CASSLDAITNEKLFF
TRBV5-1,TRBJ2-5,15,TRBD1,few,TGCGCCAGCAGCCGCCAAGGGGACAGGCAAGAGACCCAGTACTTC,CASSRQGDRQETQYF
TRBV10-2,TRBJ2-5,14,TRBD1,NA,TGCGCCAGCAGTGGGACAGGGATCCAAGAGACCCAGTACTTC,CASSGTGIQETQYF
TRBV25-1,TRBJ2-1,13,NA,once,TGTGCCAGCCCCCGGGACGGATACAATGAGCAGTTCTTC,CASPRDGYNEQFF
TRBV7-9,TRBJ2-1,17,TRBD2,once,TGTGCCAGCAGCTTAAAAAAGGCGGGAGGGTTCTACAATGAGCAGTTCTTC,CASSLKKAGGFYNEQFF
TRBV7-2,TRBJ2-4,15,NA,few,TGTGCCAGCAGCTTAGCTCCTGCCACCAAAAACATTCAGTACTTC,CASSLAPATKNIQYF
TRBV5-5,TRBJ1-1,16,NA,NA,TGTGCCAGCAGCCAAAGGACGGCCTATGAAGGCACTGAAGCTTTCTTT,CASSQRTAYEGTEAFF
TRBV27,TRBJ2-1,15,TRBD2,NA,TGTGCCAGCAGGAGGACTAGCGGGATTAACAATGAGCAGTTCTTC,CASRRTSGINNEQFF
TRBV2,TRBJ2-2,15,TRBD1,few,TGTGCCAGCAGTGGGGACAGGTCGAACACCGGGGAGCTGTTTTTT,CASSGDRSNTGELFF
TRBV10-3,TRBJ2-7,15,TRBD1,NA,TGTGCCATCAGCGCCGGCGGACAGGTGGACTACGAGCAGTACTTC,CAISAGGQVDYEQYF
TRBV5-1,TRBJ2-1,13,NA,NA,TGCGCCAGCGCACTCAACCGTTTAAATGAGCAGTTCTTC,CASALNRLNEQFF
TRBV5-6,TRBJ1-2,14,TRBD1,NA,TGTGCCAGCAGCTTGTGGAGGGGGCGGGATGGCTACACCTTC,CASSLWRGRDGYTF
TRBV6-2/TRBV6-3,TRBJ2-7,13,NA,NA,TGTGCCAGCGCTAGGGGGTCTGGCTACGAGCAGTACTTC,CASARGSGYEQYF
TRBV5-1,TRBJ2-5,16,TRBD1,NA,TGCGCCAGCAGCTTGCCCGCGGGACAGGGGCAAGAGACCCAGTACTTC,CASSLPAGQGQETQYF
TRBV20-1,TRBJ1-2,15,TRBD1,few,TGCAGTGCTAGAGATGGGGACAGGGGCCGGTATGGCTACACCTTC,CSARDGDRGRYGYTF
TRBV5-1,TRBJ2-4,17,NA,NA,TGCGCCAGCAGTTTGGAGTCAGGTTTTCAATTATCGAACATTCAGTACTTC,CASSLESGFQLSNIQYF
TRBV29-1,TRBJ2-1,15,NA,NA,TGCAGCGTTGAAGATGACGGGAGAGTCTACAATGAGCAGTTCTTC,CSVEDDGRVYNEQFF
TRBV10-3,TRBJ2-1,14,NA,NA,TGTGCCGTAGCCCCCGGGACGGACTACAATGAGCAGTTCTTC,CAVAPGTDYNEQFF
TRBV5-1,TRBJ2-2,16,TRBD2,NA,TGCGCCAGCAGCCCTTTAGCGGGAGGGGACACCGGGGAGCTGTTTTTT,CASSPLAGGDTGELFF
TRBV12-3/TRBV12-4,TRBJ2-1,17,TRBD2,NA,TGTGCCAGCAGTTTAATTGGTAGCGGGAGGGCCAGGAATGAGCAGTTCTTC,CASSLIGSGRARNEQFF
TRBV20-1,TRBJ2-1,21,TRBD2,NA,TGCAGTGCTAGAGATTGGTTTGGCGGGACTAGCGGGACCACTTCCCACAATGAGCAGTTCTTC,CSARDWFGGTSGTTSHNEQFF
TRBV27,TRBJ2-6,15,NA,NA,TGTGCCAGCAGTTCTCAAAGTGCTGGGGCCAACGTCCTGACTTTC,CASSSQSAGANVLTF
TRBV7-2,TRBJ2-4,16,NA,few,TGTGCCAGCAGCCGCCGGACCCGCTTAGCCAAAAACATTCAGTACTTC,CASSRRTRLAKNIQYF
TRBV5-1,TRBJ2-1,15,TRBD2,NA,TGCGCCAGCTCCCCGGACGCGGGAGGCCCACGAGAGCAGTTCTTC,CASSPDAGGPREQFF
TRBV12-3/TRBV12-4,TRBJ2-1,16,NA,NA,TGTGCCAGCAGTCCCGCCCAGACCCTCTCCTACAATGAGCAGTTCTTC,CASSPAQTLSYNEQFF
TRBV7-3,TRBJ1-2,14,TRBD1,NA,TGTGCCAGCAGCTCAGGGGGGGGTGGATATGGCTACACCTTC,CASSSGGGGYGYTF
TRBV10-3,TRBJ2-3,16,TRBD2,NA,TGTGCCATCAGTTCCGGGACTAGCGGGAGTAAGGGATACGCGTATTTT,CAISSGTSGSKGYAYF
TRBV2,TRBJ2-5,15,TRBD2,few,TGTGCCAGCAGTCCGCGACTAGCGGGAGAAGAGACCCAGTACTTC,CASSPRLAGEETQYF
TRBV13,TRBJ2-7,15,TRBD1,few,TGTGCCAGCAGCTTATATGGACAGGGGGCGAGGGAGCAGTACTTC,CASSLYGQGAREQYF